A selection of T cell receptor beta chains follows, all from one sample in a study of cytomegalovirus exposure and HLA in healthy donors. Produced via immunoSEQ multiplex PCR; TCRdb's table is partial and in-frame only. The sample has 200,000 or so clones; less than 90% are singletons. The specimen was PBMCs. These receptor sequences come from a girl under three years old in good health and CMV-seronegative. The CDR3 runs from the conserved cysteine through the conserved F or W. D genes are given only for firm matches. The size field is filled for only some rows; it gives once, few, many or a size class.

TRBV19	15	NA	NA	TRBJ2-5	TGTGCCAGTAGTATGTGGGCGGGGCCCCGGGAGACCCAGTACTTC	CASSMWAGPRETQYF
TRBV6-1	13	NA	NA	TRBJ2-5	TGTGCCAGCAGGGACAGCACTCGAAAGACCCAGTACTTC	CASRDSTRKTQYF
TRBV7-2	15	NA	TRBD2	TRBJ2-7	TGTGCCAGCAGCTTAGGTAGCGGGAGTTCGTACGAGCAGTACTTC	CASSLGSGSSYEQYF
TRBV5-6	15	NA	TRBD1	TRBJ1-5	TGTGCCAGCAGCCGGACAGGATATAGCAATCAGCCCCAGCATTTT	CASSRTGYSNQPQHF
TRBV5-1	14	few	NA	TRBJ2-3	TGCGCCAGCGGGGCTTTACAACCCACAGATACGCAGTATTTT	CASGALQPTDTQYF
TRBV5-1	14	NA	TRBD2	TRBJ2-1	TGCGCCAGCAGACGGCGGGAGGACCACAATGAGCAGTTCTTC	CASRRREDHNEQFF
TRBV18	17	NA	TRBD1	TRBJ1-1	TGTGCCAGCTCCCCCGCCTGGACAGGTAACCTTAACACTGAAGCTTTCTTT	CASSPAWTGNLNTEAFF
TRBV5-1	14	NA	NA	TRBJ1-2	TGCGCCAGCAGCGTAGGGGGTTTTAACTATGGCTACACCTTC	CASSVGGFNYGYTF
TRBV25-1	14	NA	TRBD1	TRBJ2-1	TGTGCCAGCAGTGCCAAGACAGGGGGCAATGAGCAGTTCTTC	CASSAKTGGNEQFF
TRBV25-1	14	NA	TRBD1	TRBJ2-5	TGTGCCAGCAGTGAGGGACAGGGGGAAGAGACCCAGTACTTC	CASSEGQGEETQYF
TRBV6-5	14	NA	TRBD1	TRBJ1-2	TGTGCCAGCAGTTACTCGGGGACAGAGTATGGCTACACCTTC	CASSYSGTEYGYTF
TRBV5-1	15	NA	NA	TRBJ2-6	TGCGCCAGCAGCCCACAGTTCTCTGGGGCCAACGTCCTGACTTTC	CASSPQFSGANVLTF
TRBV5-4	13	NA	NA	TRBJ1-1	TGTGCCAGCAGTCGAGTCGGGAACACTGAAGCTTTCTTT	CASSRVGNTEAFF
TRBV15	13	few	NA	TRBJ1-1	TGTGCCACCAGCGGACAGACAGGAATTGAAGCTTTCTTT	CATSGQTGIEAFF
TRBV6-1	13	NA	TRBD2	TRBJ2-7	TGTGCCACCATAGCGGGGGGGTCCTACGAGCAGTACTTC	CATIAGGSYEQYF
TRBV2	14	NA	TRBD1	TRBJ2-1	TGTGCCAGCAGTCTAAGACAGGGGTGGTGTGAGCAGTTCTTC	CASSLRQGWCEQFF
TRBV9	15	NA	TRBD2	TRBJ2-5	TGTGCCAGCAGCCCCGGGACTAGCCCAAAAGAGACCCAGTACTTC	CASSPGTSPKETQYF
TRBV7-9	17	NA	TRBD2	TRBJ2-7	TGTGCCAGCAGCACCCGGGGACTAGCGGGAGGGCCCTACGAGCAGTACTTC	CASSTRGLAGGPYEQYF
TRBV9	15	NA	NA	TRBJ2-5	TGTGCCAGCAGCGTAGATGGACTGGGCCAAGAGACCCAGTACTTC	CASSVDGLGQETQYF
TRBV7-3	14	NA	NA	TRBJ2-7	TGTGCCAGCAGCTTATCGCCCGGGGCCTACGAGCAGTACTTC	CASSLSPGAYEQYF